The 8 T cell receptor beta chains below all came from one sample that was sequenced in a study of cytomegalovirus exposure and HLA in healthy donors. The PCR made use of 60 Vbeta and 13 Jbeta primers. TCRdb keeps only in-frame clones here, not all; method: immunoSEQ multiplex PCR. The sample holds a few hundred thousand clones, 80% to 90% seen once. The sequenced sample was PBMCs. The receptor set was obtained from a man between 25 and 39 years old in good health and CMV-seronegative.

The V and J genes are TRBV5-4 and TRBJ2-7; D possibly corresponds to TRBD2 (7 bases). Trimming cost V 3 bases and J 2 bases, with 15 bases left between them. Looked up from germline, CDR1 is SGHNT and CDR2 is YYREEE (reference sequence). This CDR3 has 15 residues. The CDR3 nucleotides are TGTGCCAGCAGCTCCCGAGGCGGGGGCACCTACGAGCAGTACTTC. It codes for CASSSRGGGTYEQYF.

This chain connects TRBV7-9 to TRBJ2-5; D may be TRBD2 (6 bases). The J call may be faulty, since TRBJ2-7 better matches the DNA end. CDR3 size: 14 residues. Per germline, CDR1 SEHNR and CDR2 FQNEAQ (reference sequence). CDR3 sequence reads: CASREDGSSYEQYF. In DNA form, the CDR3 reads TGTGCCAGCAGAGAAGACGGGAGCTCCTACGAGCAGTACTTC.

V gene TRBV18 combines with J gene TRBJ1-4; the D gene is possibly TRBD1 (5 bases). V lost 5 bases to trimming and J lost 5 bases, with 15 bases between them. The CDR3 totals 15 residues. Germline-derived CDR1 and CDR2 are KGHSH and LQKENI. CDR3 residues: CASSANRAGNEKLFF. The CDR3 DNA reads TGTGCCAGCTCAGCAAACCGGGCAGGGAATGAAAAACTGTTTTTT.

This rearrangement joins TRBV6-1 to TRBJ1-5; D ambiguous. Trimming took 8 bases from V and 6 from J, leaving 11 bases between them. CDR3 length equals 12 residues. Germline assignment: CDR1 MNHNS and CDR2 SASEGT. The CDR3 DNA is TGTGCCAGCGGGGTAGCGGGTCAGCCCCAGCATTTT. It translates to CASGVAGQPQHF.

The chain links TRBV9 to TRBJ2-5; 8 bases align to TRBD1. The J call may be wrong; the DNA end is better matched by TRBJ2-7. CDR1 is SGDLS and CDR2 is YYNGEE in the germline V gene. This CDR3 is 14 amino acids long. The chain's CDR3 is CASSSGTGSDEQYF. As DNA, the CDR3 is TGTGCCAGCAGCTCCGGGACAGGAAGTGACGAGCAGTACTTC.

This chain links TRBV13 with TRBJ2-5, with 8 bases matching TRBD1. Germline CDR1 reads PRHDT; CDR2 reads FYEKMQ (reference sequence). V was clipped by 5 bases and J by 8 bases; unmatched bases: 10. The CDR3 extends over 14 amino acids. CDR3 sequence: CASSQSSGGTTQYF. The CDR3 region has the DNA TGTGCCAGCAGCCAATCCTCAGGGGGCACTACCCAGTACTTC.

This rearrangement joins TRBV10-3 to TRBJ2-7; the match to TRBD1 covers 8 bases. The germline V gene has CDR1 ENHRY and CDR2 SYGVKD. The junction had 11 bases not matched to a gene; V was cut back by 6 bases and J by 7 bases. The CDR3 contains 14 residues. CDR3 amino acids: CAISGQGNQGEQYF. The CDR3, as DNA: TGTGCCATCAGCGGACAGGGCAACCAGGGAGAGCAGTACTTC.

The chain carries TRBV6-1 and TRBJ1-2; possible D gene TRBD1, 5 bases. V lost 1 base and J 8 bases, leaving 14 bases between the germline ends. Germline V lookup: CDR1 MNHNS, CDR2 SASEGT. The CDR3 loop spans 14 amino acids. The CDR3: CASSEGGRERGYTF. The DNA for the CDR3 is TGTGCCAGCAGTGAAGGGGGCAGGGAACGCGGCTACACCTTC.